These 3 T cell receptor beta chains were all obtained from the same sample, sequenced in a study of early T cells in non-severe SARS-CoV-2 infection. Using its own MiXCR run on the 5' RACE reads, TCRdb lists one record per CDR3 protein. Among 100,000 to 130,000 distinct CDR3 sequences listed, 12% were seen once. Sequenced sample: whole blood. These receptors originate from an adult who was a healthcare worker with PCR-confirmed SARS-CoV-2 infection or an uninfected control (not recorded which).

This chain connects TRBV7-8 to TRBJ2-3; 8 bases fit TRBD2. Trimming took 1 base from V and 2 from J; bases not matched to a gene: 20. The CDR3 has 21 amino acids. CDR1 is SGHVS, CDR2 FQNEAQ, per germline. CDR3 loop: CASSLDLRGTSRSGYTDTQYF. CDR3 bases: TGTGCCAGCAGCTTAGATCTTAGAGGGACTAGTAGGTCCGGGTACACAGATACGCAGTATTTT. Using reference TRBV7-8 and TRBJ2-3 for the parts outside the CDR3, the full variable domain is GAGVSQSPRYKVAKRGQDVALRCDPISGHVSLFWYQQALGQGPEFLTYFQNEAQLDKSGLPSDRFFAERPEGSVSTLKIQRTQQEDSAVYLCASSLDLRGTSRSGYTDTQYFGPGTRLTVL.

This clonotype was detected only a few times. The genes are TRBV3-1 and TRBJ2-3; TRBD2 matches 9 bases. Trimming at V came to 8 bases and at J to 9 bases, leaving 21 bases not matched to a gene. Germline V gene sequence: CDR1 LGHDT, CDR2 YNNKEL (reference sequence). This CDR3 comprises 17 residues. CDR3 coding DNA: TGTGCCAGCGCTCCCAGGCCGGGAAGTCTAGCGGGGATCACGCAGTATTTT. This codes for CASAPRPGSLAGITQYF.

This clonotype was detected a few times. The chain links TRBV7-8 to TRBJ1-4; TRBD1 aligns across 8 bases. J gave up 8 bases and V 6 bases, and 8 bases lay outside the gene matches. Germline V gene lookup returns CDR1 SGHVS and CDR2 FQNEAQ. The CDR3 sequence is 14 residues long. CDR3 amino acids: CASRSDREEEKLFF. The CDR3 nucleotides are TGTGCCAGCAGGTCGGACAGGGAGGAAGAAAAACTGTTTTTT.